The 9 T cell receptor beta chains given below trace back to one sample, sequenced in a study of STAT5B mutations in CD4+ large granular lymphocyte leukemia (dated by TCRdb to the early 2020s). The library was produced with the immunoSEQ multiplex PCR assay. Not all clones reach the TCRdb copy of this immuneACCESS table, which keeps in-frame sequences only. Checked studies attribute under half of the gap to unresolved V genes and leave the rest unexplained. The sample table holds tens of thousands of clones, of which about 71% were seen once. The biggest ten clones account for roughly 2% of the sample. The sample taken for sequencing was CD4+ T cells from blood buffy coats. Source of these receptors: a human donor in good health.

The chain links TRBV29-1 to TRBJ1-2, with TRBD1 matching 10 bases. This CDR3 is 13 amino acids long. V dropped 6 bases and J dropped 10; count of bases not matched to a gene: 11. The germline CDR1 and CDR2 sequences are SQVTM and ANQGSEA. CDR3 bases: TGCAGCGTGCTTGACAGGGGGCAAGGGGACTACACCTTC. It is translated as CSVLDRGQGDYTF.

V usage is TRBV19 and J usage is TRBJ1-2; D is unresolved. The germline gives CDR1 LNHDA, CDR2 SQIVND (reference sequence). V was shortened by 6 bases and J by 8 bases, with 19 bases between the two germline ends. This CDR3 is 14 amino acids long. Written as DNA, the CDR3 is TGTGCCAGTAGCCCCACGGGAACTATTAAAGGCTACACCTTC. Its protein is CASSPTGTIKGYTF.

The J gene is TRBJ2-1, the V gene TRBV30; 9 bases align to TRBD1. The length of the CDR3 is 14 residues. V trimming: 0 bases; J trimming: 7 bases; junction bases outside the gene matches: 4. Germline-derived CDR1 and CDR2 are GTSNPN and SVGIG (reference sequence). For the CDR3, the DNA is TGTGCCTGGAGTGTACTTGGGACAGGGAATGAGCAGTTCTTC. Encoded protein: CAWSVLGTGNEQFF.

The J gene is TRBJ1-2, the V gene TRBV29-1; D is unresolved. The CDR3 has 12 residues. With 4 bases removed from V and 2 bases from J, the gap between germline ends came to 8 bases. CDR1 SQVTM and CDR2 ANQGSEA come from the germline V gene. The CDR3 coding sequence is TGCAGCGTTGTAGCGGAGAACTATGGCTACACCTTC. Its translation is CSVVAENYGYTF. Using reference TRBV29-1 and TRBJ1-2 for the parts outside the CDR3, the full variable domain is SAVISQKPSRDICQRGTSLTIQCQVDSQVTMMFWYRQQPGQSLTLIATANQGSEATYESGFVIDKFPISRPNLTFSTLTVSNMSPEDSSIYLCSVVAENYGYTFGSGTRLTVV.

The genes are TRBV5-6 and TRBJ2-7, with 13 bases matching TRBD2. The CDR3 sequence is 17 residues long. Trimming removed 2 bases from V and 3 bases from J; junction bases left unmatched: 8. The germline CDR1 and CDR2 sequences are SGHDT and YYEEEE. The CDR3: CASSFWIRTSGGYEQYF. The CDR3 DNA follows: TGTGCCAGCAGCTTTTGGATCAGGACTAGCGGGGGCTACGAGCAGTACTTC.

The chain recombines TRBV19 with TRBJ1-1; D not resolved. Deletions cut 0 bases from V and 0 bases from J, with 11 bases between. Germline V gives CDR1 LNHDA, CDR2 SQIVND (reference sequence). The CDR3 is made up of 16 amino acids. Here the CDR3 DNA reads TGTGCCAGTAGTATAGATCTAGGGTACATGAACACTGAAGCTTTCTTT. It yields the protein CASSIDLGYMNTEAFF. Variable domain in full (rest from reference TRBV19 and TRBJ1-1): DGGITQSPKYLFRKEGQNVTLSCEQNLNHDAMYWYRQDPGQGLRLIYYSQIVNDFQKGDIAEGYSVSREKKESFPLTVTSAQKNPTAFYLCASSIDLGYMNTEAFFGQGTRLTVV.

J is TRBJ1-2 and V is TRBV7-8, with D unclear. CDR3 length equals 12 residues. V was trimmed by 3 bases and J by 8 bases, leaving 10 bases between them. The germline gives CDR1 SGHVS, CDR2 FQNEAQ. The CDR3 nucleotides are TGTGCCAGCAGCTTCGGGTCAGGCGGCTACACCTTC. Translated, it gives CASSFGSGGYTF.

V and J are TRBV10-1 and TRBJ2-7, with 8 bases that match TRBD2. The CDR3 contains 19 residues. The germline V gene has CDR1 WNHNN and CDR2 SYGVQD (reference sequence). V lost 0 bases, J lost 0 bases, and 13 bases stayed unmatched. The CDR3 DNA follows: TGCGCCAGCAGTGAGTCGAGAGGTCTGGCGGGGGGATGCTCCTACGAGCAGTACTTC. It is translated as CASSESRGLAGGCSYEQYF.

J is TRBJ2-7 and V is TRBV11-3; possible D gene TRBD1, 6 bases. Trimming left V 7 bases short and J 5 bases short, with 12 bases between. The CDR3 runs 12 residues. Germline V lookup: CDR1 SGHNT, CDR2 YENEEA. The CDR3 DNA reads as TGTGCCAGCAAAGGACAGCGGAACGAGCAGTACTTC. Encoded protein: CASKGQRNEQYF.